These T cell receptor beta chains were read from a single sample in a study of regulatory T cells in long-lasting Graves disease. TCRdb called the multiplex PCR reads again in MiXCR, with one record for every CDR3 protein. The sample has 530,000 or so distinct CDR3 sequences; roughly 15% are singletons. The sample also formed part of further work on T cells in Graves' hyperthyroidism and ophthalmopathy.

The starting material was peripheral blood mononuclear cells (PBMCs), obtained at new diagnosis, from a patient treated with antithyroid drugs. These receptors were taken from a man aged 18 to 35 with Graves disease. The CDR3 runs from the conserved cysteine through the conserved F or W. Each record gives: clone size, V gene, J gene, D gene, CDR3 DNA, CDR3 protein. A D gene is named only where the DNA matches it firmly. Only some rows state a clone size, as once, few, many or a class for expanded clones.

clone size: many; V gene: TRBV18; J gene: TRBJ2-7; D gene: TRBD2; CDR3 DNA: TGTGCCAGCCTAGAGGGGCTAGCGGGAGTCTACGAGCAGTACTTC; CDR3 protein: CASLEGLAGVYEQYF
clone size: many; V gene: TRBV11-2; J gene: TRBJ2-7; D gene: .; CDR3 DNA: TGTGCCAGCAGCTTAGATTACTCCGGGGCCCACTACGAGCAGTACTTC; CDR3 protein: CASSLDYSGAHYEQYF
clone size: .; V gene: TRBV5-1; J gene: TRBJ2-1; D gene: TRBD2; CDR3 DNA: TGCGCCAGCAGCAAAACGACTAGCCGGGGAGGGACTCTGCAGTTCTTC; CDR3 protein: CASSKTTSRGGTLQFF
clone size: few; V gene: TRBV20-1; J gene: TRBJ2-7; D gene: TRBD1; CDR3 DNA: TGCAGTGCTAGAGTGCGGGGCGACAGGGGGCTCTACGAGCAGTACTTC; CDR3 protein: CSARVRGDRGLYEQYF
clone size: few; V gene: TRBV15; J gene: TRBJ2-5; D gene: TRBD2; CDR3 DNA: TGTGCCACCAGGGGGGGGGTCGGCCGGGAGACCCAGTACTTC; CDR3 protein: CATRGGVGRETQYF
clone size: many; V gene: TRBV30; J gene: TRBJ2-2; D gene: TRBD1; CDR3 DNA: TGTGCCTGGAGAATCGGGACAGCGAACACCGGGGAGCTGTTTTTT; CDR3 protein: CAWRIGTANTGELFF
clone size: .; V gene: TRBV6-2/TRBV6-3; J gene: TRBJ1-1; D gene: .; CDR3 DNA: TGTGCCAGCAGTGAAGGTTCGGGGCGGGGCACTGAAGCTCTCTTT; CDR3 protein: CASSEGSGRGTEALF
clone size: .; V gene: TRBV6-1; J gene: TRBJ2-7; D gene: .; CDR3 DNA: TGTGCCAGCAGTACCTCAAGGTCTAGGAACGAGCAGTACTTC; CDR3 protein: CASSTSRSRNEQYF
clone size: many; V gene: TRBV9; J gene: TRBJ2-1; D gene: .; CDR3 DNA: TGTGCCAGCAGCCATCACCGACTGGCTGGGTCCTACAATGAGCAGTTCTTC; CDR3 protein: CASSHHRLAGSYNEQFF
clone size: .; V gene: TRBV3-1; J gene: TRBJ2-5; D gene: .; CDR3 DNA: TGTGCCAGCAGCCCCTCAAGAGGGGGAGGGGAGACCCAGTACTTC; CDR3 protein: CASSPSRGGGETQYF
clone size: .; V gene: TRBV20-1; J gene: TRBJ2-7; D gene: TRBD2; CDR3 DNA: TGCAGTGCTAATCCCCGGAGGGAGGGCGAGCAGTACTTC; CDR3 protein: CSANPRREGEQYF
clone size: many; V gene: TRBV27; J gene: TRBJ2-7; D gene: TRBD2; CDR3 DNA: TGTGCCAGCAGTTTAGGGGAGGGGTCCGAGCAGTACTTC; CDR3 protein: CASSLGEGSEQYF
clone size: many; V gene: TRBV20-1; J gene: TRBJ2-3; D gene: TRBD2; CDR3 DNA: TGCAGTGCTAGAGGTGGAGCGGGAGTGACAGATACGCAGTATTTT; CDR3 protein: CSARGGAGVTDTQYF
clone size: many; V gene: TRBV11-2; J gene: TRBJ2-7; D gene: TRBD2; CDR3 DNA: TGTGCCAGCAGCTCAGCCGGGACTAGCGACTACGAGCAGTACTTC; CDR3 protein: CASSSAGTSDYEQYF
clone size: .; V gene: TRBV4-1; J gene: TRBJ2-7; D gene: TRBD1; CDR3 DNA: TGCGCCAGCAGCCAACAAACTGCCGGGACAGGATCCTACGAGCAGTACTTC; CDR3 protein: CASSQQTAGTGSYEQYF
clone size: many; V gene: TRBV13; J gene: TRBJ2-7; D gene: .; CDR3 DNA: TGTGCCAGCAGCACGATATCCTACGAGCAGTACTTC; CDR3 protein: CASSTISYEQYF
clone size: few; V gene: TRBV7-3; J gene: TRBJ2-2; D gene: .; CDR3 DNA: TGTGCCAGCAGCACAAACATCGGGAGGGAGCTGTTTTTT; CDR3 protein: CASSTNIGRELFF
clone size: .; V gene: TRBV5-1; J gene: TRBJ1-3; D gene: .; CDR3 DNA: TGCGCCAGCAGCCAAGGGGCCTTGAGCTCTGGAAACACCATATATTTT; CDR3 protein: CASSQGALSSGNTIYF
clone size: few; V gene: TRBV3-1; J gene: TRBJ2-2; D gene: .; CDR3 DNA: TGTGCCAGCAGCCAAGCGGGTGGACCTGTCGGGGAGCTGTTTTTT; CDR3 protein: CASSQAGGPVGELFF
clone size: many; V gene: TRBV29-1; J gene: TRBJ2-7; D gene: .; CDR3 DNA: TGCAGCGTTGTGAGTGGGCTCTCCTACGAGCAGTACTTC; CDR3 protein: CSVVSGLSYEQYF
clone size: few; V gene: TRBV5-1; J gene: TRBJ2-3; D gene: .; CDR3 DNA: TGCGCCAGCAGCTTGGATCTCAGTAGCACAGATACGCAGTATTTT; CDR3 protein: CASSLDLSSTDTQYF
clone size: many; V gene: TRBV28; J gene: TRBJ1-3; D gene: .; CDR3 DNA: TGTGCCAGCAGTTTTGCCGACTCTGGAAACACCATATATTTT; CDR3 protein: CASSFADSGNTIYF
clone size: few; V gene: TRBV6-2/TRBV6-3; J gene: TRBJ2-3; D gene: .; CDR3 DNA: TGTGCCAGCAGCGTCCCTAGCACAGATACGCAGTATTTT; CDR3 protein: CASSVPSTDTQYF
clone size: few; V gene: TRBV5-4; J gene: TRBJ2-4; D gene: .; CDR3 DNA: TGTGCCAGCAGCCAAGGACAGGGAGGGGACATTCAGTACTTC; CDR3 protein: CASSQGQGGDIQYF
clone size: .; V gene: TRBV6-5; J gene: TRBJ1-5; D gene: .; CDR3 DNA: TGTGCCAGCAGTTCCAGCCCAGGGGCGTATCAGCCCCAGCATTTT; CDR3 protein: CASSSSPGAYQPQHF
clone size: few; V gene: TRBV4-1; J gene: TRBJ1-1; D gene: TRBD1; CDR3 DNA: TGCGCCAGCAGCCAAGTTTTGGACAGGGGGTCTGAAGCTTTCTTT; CDR3 protein: CASSQVLDRGSEAFF
clone size: .; V gene: TRBV19; J gene: TRBJ2-1; D gene: TRBD2; CDR3 DNA: TGTGCCAGTAGTCCGAGTCCTAGCGGGAGGGCCTACAATGAGCAGTTCTTC; CDR3 protein: CASSPSPSGRAYNEQFF
clone size: once; V gene: TRBV7-9; J gene: TRBJ2-7; D gene: TRBD1; CDR3 DNA: TGTGCCAGTGTAGGGGGCGTTGAGTACGAGCAGTACTTC; CDR3 protein: CASVGGVEYEQYF
clone size: once; V gene: TRBV25-1; J gene: TRBJ2-1; D gene: TRBD2; CDR3 DNA: TGTGCCAGCAGTCCGACGGGAGGGCCTGGAGAGCAGTTCTTC; CDR3 protein: CASSPTGGPGEQFF
clone size: few; V gene: TRBV5-1; J gene: TRBJ2-2; D gene: .; CDR3 DNA: TGCGCTACCCAAGGTACCGGGCCCGGGGAGCTGTTTTTT; CDR3 protein: CATQGTGPGELFF
clone size: many; V gene: TRBV12-3/TRBV12-4; J gene: TRBJ2-1; D gene: .; CDR3 DNA: TGTGCCAGCAGTTTAGGGCTAGCGCATTCCTACAATGAGCAGTTCTTC; CDR3 protein: CASSLGLAHSYNEQFF
clone size: .; V gene: TRBV20-1; J gene: TRBJ2-7; D gene: TRBD2; CDR3 DNA: TGCAGTGCTAACCCCAGCGGGAGGGCCTCCTACGAGCAGTACTTC; CDR3 protein: CSANPSGRASYEQYF
clone size: few; V gene: TRBV7-2; J gene: TRBJ2-1; D gene: .; CDR3 DNA: TGTGCCGGAAACCACGAGAGCTCCTACAATGAGCAGTTCTTC; CDR3 protein: CAGNHESSYNEQFF
clone size: few; V gene: TRBV19; J gene: TRBJ1-1; D gene: .; CDR3 DNA: TGTGCCAGTAGTATAATGACAGCTGGGGACACTGAAGCTTTCTTT; CDR3 protein: CASSIMTAGDTEAFF
clone size: many; V gene: TRBV3-1; J gene: TRBJ1-1; D gene: TRBD1; CDR3 DNA: TGTGCCAGCTCTGGGGCAGGGGGCCACGCTGAAGCTTTCTTT; CDR3 protein: CASSGAGGHAEAFF
clone size: .; V gene: TRBV6-2/TRBV6-3; J gene: TRBJ2-1; D gene: .; CDR3 DNA: TGTGCCAGCAGTAGACAGGTTGAGCAGTTCTTC; CDR3 protein: CASSRQVEQFF
clone size: many; V gene: TRBV12-5; J gene: TRBJ1-1; D gene: .; CDR3 DNA: TGTGCTAGTGGGCCGCCAGGGTTTTGGACTGAAGCTTTCTTT; CDR3 protein: CASGPPGFWTEAFF
clone size: many; V gene: TRBV5-1; J gene: TRBJ2-7; D gene: .; CDR3 DNA: TGTGCCAGCAGCCAGACCGGGGAGCAGTACTTC; CDR3 protein: CASSQTGEQYF
clone size: many; V gene: TRBV29-1; J gene: TRBJ1-1; D gene: TRBD1; CDR3 DNA: TGCAGCGTTGGCATCAGGGGGAGGACTGAAGCTTTCTTT; CDR3 protein: CSVGIRGRTEAFF
clone size: few; V gene: TRBV9; J gene: TRBJ2-3; D gene: TRBD2; CDR3 DNA: TGTGCCAGCAGCCAAACTGGGGGGGCAGATACGCAGTATTTT; CDR3 protein: CASSQTGGADTQYF
clone size: many; V gene: TRBV27; J gene: TRBJ2-3; D gene: TRBD1; CDR3 DNA: TGTGCCAGCAGTATTGGACAGGTCCAATACACAGATACGCAGTATTTT; CDR3 protein: CASSIGQVQYTDTQYF
clone size: .; V gene: TRBV27; J gene: TRBJ2-1; D gene: .; CDR3 DNA: TGTGCCAGCAGCCACTCACCTACGAATGAGCAGTTCTTC; CDR3 protein: CASSHSPTNEQFF
clone size: .; V gene: TRBV29-1; J gene: TRBJ2-5; D gene: TRBD2; CDR3 DNA: TGCAGCCTTGGTGCGGGAGAGGAGACCCAGTACTTC; CDR3 protein: CSLGAGEETQYF
clone size: .; V gene: TRBV15; J gene: TRBJ2-7; D gene: TRBD2; CDR3 DNA: TGTGCCACCAGCAGATCCCCGACTAGCGGGAGTTCCGGCGAGCAGTACTTC; CDR3 protein: CATSRSPTSGSSGEQYF
clone size: few; V gene: TRBV10-3; J gene: TRBJ2-3; D gene: TRBD2; CDR3 DNA: TGTGCCATCAGTGAAAGTCCCCGACAGGCTAGCACCGGGACTAGCGGACGCACAGATACGCAGTATTTT; CDR3 protein: CAISESPRQASTGTSGRTDTQYF
clone size: few; V gene: TRBV5-1; J gene: TRBJ2-3; D gene: .; CDR3 DNA: TGCGCCAGCAGCTTGGCGATCCAGGCTTGGCGAGGGACAGATACGCAGTATTTT; CDR3 protein: CASSLAIQAWRGTDTQYF
clone size: few; V gene: TRBV20-1; J gene: TRBJ2-1; D gene: .; CDR3 DNA: TGCAGTGCTAGAGGGCGGCTAGATGACGAGCAGTTCTTC; CDR3 protein: CSARGRLDDEQFF
clone size: few; V gene: TRBV20-1; J gene: TRBJ2-1; D gene: TRBD1; CDR3 DNA: TGCAGTGCTAGGCGGGGGACAGGGTACAATGAGCAGTTCTTC; CDR3 protein: CSARRGTGYNEQFF
clone size: .; V gene: TRBV6-1; J gene: TRBJ2-1; D gene: TRBD2; CDR3 DNA: TGTGCCAGTCTCGGCGGGGCGGGAGTAGATGAGCAGTTCTTC; CDR3 protein: CASLGGAGVDEQFF
clone size: many; V gene: TRBV12-3/TRBV12-4; J gene: TRBJ1-1; D gene: .; CDR3 DNA: TGTGCCAGCAGTTTCACAGAGAACACTGAAGCTTTCTTT; CDR3 protein: CASSFTENTEAFF
clone size: .; V gene: TRBV4-2; J gene: TRBJ2-5; D gene: TRBD2; CDR3 DNA: TGTGCCAGCAGCCATGGTTCCGGGACTATAAAAGAGACCCAGTACTTC; CDR3 protein: CASSHGSGTIKETQYF
clone size: few; V gene: TRBV10-3; J gene: TRBJ1-4; D gene: .; CDR3 DNA: TGTGCCATCAGTGAGTCAACCACAACTAATGAAAAACTGTTTTTT; CDR3 protein: CAISESTTTNEKLFF
clone size: many; V gene: TRBV12-3/TRBV12-4; J gene: TRBJ2-5; D gene: .; CDR3 DNA: TGTGCCAGCAGTCCCACTAGGACTAACCAAGAGACCCAGTACTTC; CDR3 protein: CASSPTRTNQETQYF